This T cell receptor (beta chain) was profiled in a study of shared clonotypes between healthy human individuals. The authors ran the assay at deep level. In the original workflow: Junction-only sequences produced by ImmunoSEQ had no quality scores, so filtering differed. Clones were sequenced by immunoSEQ multiplex PCR, and TCRdb holds only the in-frame ones, with some missing. The V and J calls and clone size come from that table; D and trimming were worked out from the DNA. The table records about 120,000 clones, 55% to 80% of them present only once. Findings and caveats of the study: Generally, naive subsets came out with larger estimated richness than memory subsets.

This clone was seen only a few times. The antigen remains undetermined. V was cut by 3 bases and J by 5 bases, with 26 bases left in between. CDR1 and CDR2 (germline): SGHNT, YYREEE (reference sequence). This CDR3 has 18 residues. This sequence joins TRBV5-4 and TRBJ2-5, with D hard to call. Sequencing input: memory CD8+ T cells sorted from blood. Noted subset: CD45RO+ cells pooled with CCR7-negative TemRA cells. This clonotype was sampled from a woman aged 25 to 45 in good health. The CDR3 nucleotides read TGTGCCAGCAGCTCTAAGCGCCTTGAACTACCGGGCGGCGAGACCCAGTACTTC. Protein: CASSSKRLELPGGETQYF.